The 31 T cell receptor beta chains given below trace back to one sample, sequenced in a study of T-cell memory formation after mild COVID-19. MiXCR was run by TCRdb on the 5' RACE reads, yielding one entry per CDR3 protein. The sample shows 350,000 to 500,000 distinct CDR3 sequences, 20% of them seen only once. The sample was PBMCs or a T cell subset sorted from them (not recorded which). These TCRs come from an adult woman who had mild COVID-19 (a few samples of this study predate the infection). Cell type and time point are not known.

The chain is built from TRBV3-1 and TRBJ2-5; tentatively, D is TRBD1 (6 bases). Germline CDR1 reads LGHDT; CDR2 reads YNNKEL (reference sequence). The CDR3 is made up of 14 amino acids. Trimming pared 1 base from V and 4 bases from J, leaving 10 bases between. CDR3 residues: CASSQVGGRETQYF. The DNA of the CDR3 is TGTGCCAGCAGCCAAGTAGGGGGAAGAGAGACCCAGTACTTC.

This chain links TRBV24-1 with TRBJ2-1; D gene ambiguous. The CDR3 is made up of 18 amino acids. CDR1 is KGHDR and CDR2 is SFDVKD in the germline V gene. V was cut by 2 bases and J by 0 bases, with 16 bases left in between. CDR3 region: CATSDSRPGLSSYNEQFF. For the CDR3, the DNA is TGTGCCACCAGTGATTCCAGACCAGGCCTCAGCTCCTACAATGAGCAGTTCTTC.

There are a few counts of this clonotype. The CDR3 protein is CASSLPGQSSYNEQFF. The CDR3 DNA is TGTGCCAGCAGCTTACCCGGACAGAGCTCCTACAATGAGCAGTTCTTC. V is TRBV11-1 and J is TRBJ2-1; a possible D gene is TRBD1 (6 bases). This CDR3 region has 16 residues. V lost 2 bases and J lost 0, with 11 bases in between. Per the germline V gene, CDR1 is SGHAT and CDR2 is FQDESV (reference sequence).

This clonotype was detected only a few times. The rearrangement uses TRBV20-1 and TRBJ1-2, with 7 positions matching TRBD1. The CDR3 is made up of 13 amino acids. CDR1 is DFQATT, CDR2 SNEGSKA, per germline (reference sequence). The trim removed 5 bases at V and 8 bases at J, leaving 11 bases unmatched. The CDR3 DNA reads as TGCAGTGCTGAGGGGACAGCGGGTAAAGGCTACACCTTC. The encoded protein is CSAEGTAGKGYTF.

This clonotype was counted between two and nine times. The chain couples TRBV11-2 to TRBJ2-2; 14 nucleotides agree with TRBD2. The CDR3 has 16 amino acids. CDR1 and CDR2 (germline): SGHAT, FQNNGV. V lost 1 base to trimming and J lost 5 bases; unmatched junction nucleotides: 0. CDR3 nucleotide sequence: TGTGCCAGCAGCTTAGGGACTAGCGGGAGGACCGGGGAGCTGTTTTTT. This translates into CASSLGTSGRTGELFF. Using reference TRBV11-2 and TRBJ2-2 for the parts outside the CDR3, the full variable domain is EAGVAQSPRYKIIEKRQSVAFWCNPISGHATLYWYQQILGQGPKLLIQFQNNGVVDDSQLPKDRFSAERLKGVDSTLKIQPAKLEDSAVYLCASSLGTSGRTGELFFGEGSRLTVL.

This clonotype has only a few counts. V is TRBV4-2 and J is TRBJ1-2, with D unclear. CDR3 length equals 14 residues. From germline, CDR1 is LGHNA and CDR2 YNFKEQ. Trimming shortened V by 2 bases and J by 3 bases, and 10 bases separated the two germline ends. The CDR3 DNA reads TGTGCCAGCAGCCAACTGGAATCGGACTATGGCTACACCTTC. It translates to CASSQLESDYGYTF.

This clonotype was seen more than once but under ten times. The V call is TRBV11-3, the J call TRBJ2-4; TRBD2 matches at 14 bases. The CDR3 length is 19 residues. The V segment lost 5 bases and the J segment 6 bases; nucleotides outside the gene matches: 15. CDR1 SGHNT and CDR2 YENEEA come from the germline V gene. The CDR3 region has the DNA TGTGCCAGCAGCACCGTAAGGGGACTAGCGGGAGCAGTAGGAAACATTCAGTACTTC. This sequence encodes CASSTVRGLAGAVGNIQYF.

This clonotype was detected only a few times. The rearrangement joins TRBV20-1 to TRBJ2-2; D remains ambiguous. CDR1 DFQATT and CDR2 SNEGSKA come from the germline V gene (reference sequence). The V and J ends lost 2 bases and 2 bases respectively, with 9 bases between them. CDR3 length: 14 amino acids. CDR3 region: CSARPGRNTGELFF. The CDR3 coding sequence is TGCAGTGCTAGACCGGGCAGAAACACCGGGGAGCTGTTTTTT.

The CDR3 nucleotides read TGTGCCAGCAGTCCAACCGCGTCGGGGGTGGTTGGAAACACCATATATTTT. Translation gives CASSPTASGVVGNTIYF. The V and J genes are TRBV27 and TRBJ1-3, with D tentatively TRBD1 (5 bases). CDR3 length: 17 residues. Germline V gene sequence: CDR1 MNHEY, CDR2 SMNVEV (reference sequence). V was cut by 5 bases and J by 3 bases, with 20 bases left in between.

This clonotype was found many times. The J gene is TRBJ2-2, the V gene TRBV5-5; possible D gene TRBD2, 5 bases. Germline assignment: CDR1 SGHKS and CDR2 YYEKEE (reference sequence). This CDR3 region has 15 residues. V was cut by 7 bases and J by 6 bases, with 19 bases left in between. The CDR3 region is CASLALTGKPGELFF. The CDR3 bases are TGTGCCAGCCTAGCCCTCACGGGGAAACCCGGGGAGCTGTTTTTT.

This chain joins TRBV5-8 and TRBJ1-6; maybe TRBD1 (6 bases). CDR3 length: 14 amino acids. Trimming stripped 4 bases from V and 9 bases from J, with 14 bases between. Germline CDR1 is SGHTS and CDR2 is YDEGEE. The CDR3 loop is CASSHGGLGSPLHF. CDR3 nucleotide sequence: TGTGCCAGCAGCCACGGGGGCTTAGGTTCACCCCTCCACTTT.

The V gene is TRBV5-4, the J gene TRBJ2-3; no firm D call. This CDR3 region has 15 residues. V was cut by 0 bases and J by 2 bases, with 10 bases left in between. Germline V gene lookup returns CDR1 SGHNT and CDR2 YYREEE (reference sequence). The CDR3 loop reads CASSLVTGFTDTQYF. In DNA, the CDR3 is TGTGCCAGCAGCTTGGTGACCGGGTTCACAGATACGCAGTATTTT.

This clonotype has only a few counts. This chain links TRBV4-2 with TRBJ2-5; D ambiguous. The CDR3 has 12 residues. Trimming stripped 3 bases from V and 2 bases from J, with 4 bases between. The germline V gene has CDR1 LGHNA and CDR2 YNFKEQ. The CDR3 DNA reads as TGTGCCAGCAGCCAGGAACAAGAGACCCAGTACTTC. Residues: CASSQEQETQYF.

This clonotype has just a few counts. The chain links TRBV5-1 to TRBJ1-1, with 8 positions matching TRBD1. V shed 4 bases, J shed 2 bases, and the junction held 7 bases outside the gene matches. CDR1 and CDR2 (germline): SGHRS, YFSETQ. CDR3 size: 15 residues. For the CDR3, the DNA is TGCGCCAGCAGCCCTTGGACAGGGCCCAACACTGAAGCTTTCTTT. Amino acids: CASSPWTGPNTEAFF. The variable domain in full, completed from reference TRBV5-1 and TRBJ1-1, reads KAGVTQTPRYLIKTRGQQVTLSCSPISGHRSVSWYQQTPGQGLQFLFEYFSETQRNKGNFPGRFSGRQFSNSRSEMNVSTLELGDSALYLCASSPWTGPNTEAFFGQGTRLTVV.

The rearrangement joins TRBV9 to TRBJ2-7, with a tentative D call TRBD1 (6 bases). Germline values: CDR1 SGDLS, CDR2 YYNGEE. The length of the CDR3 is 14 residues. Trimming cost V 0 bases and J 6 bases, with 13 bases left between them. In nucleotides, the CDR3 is TGTGCCAGCAGCGTAGGGAACAGGGACGGCGAGCAGTACTTC. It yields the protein CASSVGNRDGEQYF. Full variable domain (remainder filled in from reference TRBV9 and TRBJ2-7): DSGVTQTPKHLITATGQRVTLRCSPRSGDLSVYWYQQSLDQGLQFLIQYYNGEERAKGNILERFSAQQFPDLHSELNLSSLELGDSALYFCASSVGNRDGEQYFGPGTRLTVT.

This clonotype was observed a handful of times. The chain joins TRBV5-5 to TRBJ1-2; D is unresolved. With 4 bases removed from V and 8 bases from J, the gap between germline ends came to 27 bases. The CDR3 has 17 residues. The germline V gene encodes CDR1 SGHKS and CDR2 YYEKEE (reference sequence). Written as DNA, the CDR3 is TGTGCCAGCAGCCGGGAGGTTACGGGTTCACGTGAACGGGGCTACACCTTC. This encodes CASSREVTGSRERGYTF.

CDR3 sequence (DNA): TGTGCCAGCAGCCGCGGACTAGGTAGCACAGATACGCAGTATTTT. The encoded protein is CASSRGLGSTDTQYF. V is TRBV7-9 and J is TRBJ2-3; 7 positions agree with TRBD2. V was pared by 5 bases and J by 0 bases, with 5 bases of the junction left unmatched. CDR1 is SEHNR, CDR2 FQNEAQ, per germline (reference sequence). The CDR3 is made up of 15 amino acids.

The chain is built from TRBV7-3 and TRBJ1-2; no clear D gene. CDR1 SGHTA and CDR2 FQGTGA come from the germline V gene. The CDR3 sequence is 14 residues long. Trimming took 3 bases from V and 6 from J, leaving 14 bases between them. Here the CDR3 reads CASSLGGVGNGYTF. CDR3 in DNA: TGTGCCAGCAGCTTGGGTGGAGTCGGGAATGGCTACACCTTC.

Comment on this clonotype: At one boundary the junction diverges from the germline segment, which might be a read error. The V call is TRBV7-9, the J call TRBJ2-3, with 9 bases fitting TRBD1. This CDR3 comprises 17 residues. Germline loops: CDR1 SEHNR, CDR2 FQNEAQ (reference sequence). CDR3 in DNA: TGTGCCACCAGCTTGCCCTCACAGGGGGCTTGGACAGATACGCAGTATTTT. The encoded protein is CATSLPSQGAWTDTQYF.

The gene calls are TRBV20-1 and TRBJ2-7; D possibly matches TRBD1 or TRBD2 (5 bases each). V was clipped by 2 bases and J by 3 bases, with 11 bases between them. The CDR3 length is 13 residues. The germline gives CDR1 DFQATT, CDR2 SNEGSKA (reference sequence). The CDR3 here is CSARFREHYEQYF. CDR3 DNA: TGCAGTGCTAGATTCAGGGAGCACTACGAGCAGTACTTC.

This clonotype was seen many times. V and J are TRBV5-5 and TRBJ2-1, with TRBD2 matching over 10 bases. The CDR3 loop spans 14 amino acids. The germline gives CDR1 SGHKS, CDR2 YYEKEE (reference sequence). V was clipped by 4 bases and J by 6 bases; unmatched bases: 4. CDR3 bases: TGTGCCAGCAGCGATGCTAGCGGGGGCAATGAGCAGTTCTTC. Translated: CASSDASGGNEQFF.

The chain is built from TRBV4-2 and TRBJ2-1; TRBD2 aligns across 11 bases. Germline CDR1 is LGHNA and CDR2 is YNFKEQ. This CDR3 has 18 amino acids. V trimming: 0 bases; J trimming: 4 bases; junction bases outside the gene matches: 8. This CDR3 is CASSQDGLAGGSYNEQFF. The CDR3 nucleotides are TGTGCCAGCAGCCAAGACGGGCTAGCGGGGGGATCGTACAATGAGCAGTTCTTC.

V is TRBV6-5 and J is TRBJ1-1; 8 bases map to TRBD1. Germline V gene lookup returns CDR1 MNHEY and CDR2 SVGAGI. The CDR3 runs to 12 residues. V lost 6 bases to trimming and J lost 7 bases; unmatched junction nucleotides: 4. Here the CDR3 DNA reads TGTGCCAGCAGACAGGGGGGCAGTGAAGCTTTCTTT. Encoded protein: CASRQGGSEAFF.

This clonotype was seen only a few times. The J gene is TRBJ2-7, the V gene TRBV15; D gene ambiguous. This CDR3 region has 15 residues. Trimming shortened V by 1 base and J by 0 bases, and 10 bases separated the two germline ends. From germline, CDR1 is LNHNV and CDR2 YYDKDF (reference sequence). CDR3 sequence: CATSRGYDISYEQYF. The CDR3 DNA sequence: TGTGCCACCAGCAGAGGATACGACATCTCCTACGAGCAGTACTTC.

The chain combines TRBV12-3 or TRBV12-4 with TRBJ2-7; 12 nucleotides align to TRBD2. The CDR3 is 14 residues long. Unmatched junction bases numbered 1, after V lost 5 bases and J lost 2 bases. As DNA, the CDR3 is TGTGCCAGCAGTCGACTAGCGGGAGCCTACGAGCAGTACTTC. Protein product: CASSRLAGAYEQYF.

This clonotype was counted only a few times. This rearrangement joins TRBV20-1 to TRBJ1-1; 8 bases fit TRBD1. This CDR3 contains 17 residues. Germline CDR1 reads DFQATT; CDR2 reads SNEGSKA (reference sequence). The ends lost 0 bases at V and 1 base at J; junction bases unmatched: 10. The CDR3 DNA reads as TGCAGTGCTAGAGATTGGATCCACAGGGGGGCGAACACTGAAGCTTTCTTT. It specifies CSARDWIHRGANTEAFF.

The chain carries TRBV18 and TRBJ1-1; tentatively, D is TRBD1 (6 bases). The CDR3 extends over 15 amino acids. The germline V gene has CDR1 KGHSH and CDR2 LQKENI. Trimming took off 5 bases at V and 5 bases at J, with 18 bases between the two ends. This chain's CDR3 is CASSTAQGMGTEAFF. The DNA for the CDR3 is TGTGCCAGCTCAACGGCCCAGGGGATGGGGACTGAAGCTTTCTTT.

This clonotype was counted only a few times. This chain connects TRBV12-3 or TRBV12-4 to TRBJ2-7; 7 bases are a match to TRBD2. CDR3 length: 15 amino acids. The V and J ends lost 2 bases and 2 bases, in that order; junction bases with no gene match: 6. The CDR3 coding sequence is TGTGCCAGCAGTTTACCGGGAGGTTTCGCCTACGAGCAGTACTTC. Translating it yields CASSLPGGFAYEQYF.

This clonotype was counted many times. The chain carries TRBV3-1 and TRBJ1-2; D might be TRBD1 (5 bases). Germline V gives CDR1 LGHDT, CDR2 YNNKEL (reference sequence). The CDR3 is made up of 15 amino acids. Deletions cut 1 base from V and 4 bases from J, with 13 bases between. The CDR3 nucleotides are TGTGCCAGCAGCCAAGGACAGCTCGTTGGCTATGGCTACACCTTC. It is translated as CASSQGQLVGYGYTF.

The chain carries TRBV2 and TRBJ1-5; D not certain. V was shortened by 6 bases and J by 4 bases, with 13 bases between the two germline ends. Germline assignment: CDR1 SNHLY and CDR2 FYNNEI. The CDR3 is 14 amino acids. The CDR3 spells CASSQEWLNQPQHF. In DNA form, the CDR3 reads TGTGCCAGCAGCCAAGAATGGCTTAATCAGCCCCAGCATTTT. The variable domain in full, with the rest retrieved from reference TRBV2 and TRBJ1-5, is EPEVTQTPSHQVTQMGQEVILRCVPISNHLYFYWYRQILGQKVEFLVSFYNNEISEKSEIFDDQFSVERPDGSNFTLKIRSTKLEDSAMYFCASSQEWLNQPQHFGDGTRLSIL.

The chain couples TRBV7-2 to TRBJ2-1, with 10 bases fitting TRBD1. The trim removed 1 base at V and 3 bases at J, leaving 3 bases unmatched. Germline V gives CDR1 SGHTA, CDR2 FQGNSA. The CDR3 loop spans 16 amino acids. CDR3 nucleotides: TGTGCCAGCAGCTTAGTTCGGACAGGGGGCTACAATGAGCAGTTCTTC. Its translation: CASSLVRTGGYNEQFF.